The source of this T cell receptor beta chain is a study of T cells in Graves' hyperthyroidism and ophthalmopathy. Across the study: Peripheral blood collection took place at initial diagnosis, before any treatment. Notes on the study in general: Onset of ophthalmopathy came a median 6.5 months after the model predicted it.

The investigators amplified TCR beta CDR3 regions from RNA transcripts. During a first-round RT-PCR of the TCR CDR3, the HTBI primer set was used. TCRdb analysed the multiplex PCR reads with MiXCR anew, one entry per CDR3 protein. There are around 690,000 distinct CDR3 sequences in the sample; 17% occur only once, and around 16% lies in the top ten. To note about this clonotype: The antigen remains undetermined.

Unmatched junction bases numbered 6, after V lost 1 base and J lost 0 bases. Germline V gene data show CDR1 as MDHEN and CDR2 as SYDVKM. The CDR3 spans 19 residues. The clonotype originates from a man between 45 and 60 years old with Graves' hyperthyroidism. The gene calls are TRBV28 and TRBJ2-2, with TRBD1 matching 12 bases. The sequencing input was blood. CDR3 sequence (DNA): TGTGCCAGCAGTTTATTCCCCGGGACAGGGGGCGCGAACACCGGGGAGCTGTTTTTT. The encoded protein is CASSLFPGTGGANTGELFF.